The 3 T cell receptor beta chains below all came from one sample that was sequenced in a study of shared clonotypes between healthy human individuals. It was CD45RO-negative cells, positively selected for CCR7, that made up naive CD8 cells, with terminally differentiated effector memory CD45RA+ cells excluded. Sequenced by immunoSEQ multiplex PCR; TCRdb stores in-frame clones only, minus some. The repertoire holds 1.5 million to 2.5 million clones, with approximately 94% as singletons. Sequenced input: naive CD8+ T cells sorted from blood. The receptors derive from a man aged 18 to 30 in good health.

The chain links TRBV11-2 to TRBJ1-3; possibly TRBD1 for D (5 bases). CDR1 and CDR2 (germline): SGHAT, FQNNGV. V was cut by 0 bases and J by 11 bases, with 14 bases left in between. This CDR3 spans 14 amino acids. CDR3 DNA sequence: TGTGCCAGCAGCTTAGAGGGGCCCGGGGGAGCCATATATTTT. It encodes CASSLEGPGGAIYF. The whole variable domain, filled in from reference TRBV11-2 and TRBJ1-3, reads EAGVAQSPRYKIIEKRQSVAFWCNPISGHATLYWYQQILGQGPKLLIQFQNNGVVDDSQLPKDRFSAERLKGVDSTLKIQPAKLEDSAVYLCASSLEGPGGAIYFGEGSWLTVV.

V is TRBV11-3 and J is TRBJ1-1; D is possibly TRBD1 (6 bases). V gave up 5 bases and J gave up 3 bases, with 13 bases separating them. This CDR3 region has 14 residues. Germline-derived CDR1 and CDR2 are SGHNT and YENEEA. The CDR3 is CASSPRGWDTEAFF. In nucleotides, the CDR3 is TGTGCCAGCAGCCCGAGGGGGTGGGACACTGAAGCTTTCTTT.

The chain is built from TRBV12-5 and TRBJ2-6; D may be TRBD1 or TRBD2 (5 bases each). The CDR3 sequence is 20 residues long. Germline V gene lookup returns CDR1 LGHNT and CDR2 FRNRAP. Deletions cut 4 bases from V and 0 bases from J, with 22 bases between. The CDR3, as DNA: TGTGCTAGTGGTTCATTCTCAACCGGGACGTACTTCTCTGGGGCCAACGTCCTGACTTTC. Translated, it gives CASGSFSTGTYFSGANVLTF. Variable domain in full (rest from reference TRBV12-5 and TRBJ2-6): DARVTQTPRHKVTEMGQEVTMRCQPILGHNTVFWYRQTMMQGLELLAYFRNRAPLDDSGMPKDRFSAEMPDATLATLKIQPSEPRDSAVYFCASGSFSTGTYFSGANVLTFGAGSRLTVL.